This T cell receptor beta chain was identified during a study of cytomegalovirus exposure and HLA in healthy donors. Findings of the study overall: That first-cohort TCR clusters tended to co-occur in the approximately 120 validation repertoires was found in a later analysis. Reports showed the classifier diagnosing cytomegalovirus status with high specificity and sensitivity.

The CDR3 loop spans 15 amino acids. In germline, CDR1 is SQVTM, CDR2 ANQGSEA. Concerning this clone: Its antigen is still unknown. Mismatch with germline at one junction end may stem from a read error.

Some clones are missing from TCRdb's copy, which holds only in-frame ones; the method was immunoSEQ multiplex PCR. The sample lists about 160,000 clones, roughly nine tenths occurring once. The donors were part of the 120-subject validation cohort, which stood apart from the roughly 670-subject first cohort. Sequenced: PBMCs. The sequence came from a woman aged 18-29 years in good health and CMV-seropositive. The gene calls are TRBV29-1 and TRBJ2-1, with TRBD1 matching 12 bases. In DNA form, the CDR3 reads TGCAGCGTCGAAGGGACAGGGGGCTTCTACAATGAGCAGTTCTTC. Translation: CSVEGTGGFYNEQFF.